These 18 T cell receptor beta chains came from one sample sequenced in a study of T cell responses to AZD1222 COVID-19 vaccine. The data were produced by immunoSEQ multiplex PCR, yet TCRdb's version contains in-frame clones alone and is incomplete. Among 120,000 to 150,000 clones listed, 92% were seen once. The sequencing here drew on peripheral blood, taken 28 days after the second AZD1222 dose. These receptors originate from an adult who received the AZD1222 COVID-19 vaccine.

CDR3 in DNA: TGTGCCAGCAGTTTACAAAGGGGCAATCAGCCCCAGCATTTT. Residues: CASSLQRGNQPQHF. The V gene is TRBV27, the J gene TRBJ1-5, with D unresolved. This CDR3 contains 14 residues. In germline, CDR1 is MNHEY, CDR2 SMNVEV (reference sequence). The V end was cut by 2 bases, the J end by 2 bases, with 7 bases between.

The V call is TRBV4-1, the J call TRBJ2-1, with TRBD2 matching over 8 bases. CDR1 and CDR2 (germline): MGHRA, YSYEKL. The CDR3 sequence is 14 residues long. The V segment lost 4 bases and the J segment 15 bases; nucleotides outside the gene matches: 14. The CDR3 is CASSLTGSGRRGFF. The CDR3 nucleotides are TGCGCCAGCAGCCTCACTGGGAGCGGGAGACGTGGGTTCTTC.

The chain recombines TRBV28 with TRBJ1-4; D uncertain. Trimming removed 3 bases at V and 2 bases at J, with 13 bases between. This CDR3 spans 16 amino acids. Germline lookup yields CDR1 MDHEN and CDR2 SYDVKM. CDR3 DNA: TGTGCCAGCAGTTTTTCGGGTATCGTGACTAATGAAAAACTGTTTTTT. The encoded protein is CASSFSGIVTNEKLFF.

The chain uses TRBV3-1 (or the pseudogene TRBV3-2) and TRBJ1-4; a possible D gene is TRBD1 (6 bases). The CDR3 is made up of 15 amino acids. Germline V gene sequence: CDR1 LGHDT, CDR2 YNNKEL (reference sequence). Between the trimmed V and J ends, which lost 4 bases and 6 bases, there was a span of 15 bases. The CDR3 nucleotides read TGTGCCAGCAGCCTTCCCGGGAAGGGGGATGAAAAACTGTTTTTT. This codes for CASSLPGKGDEKLFF.

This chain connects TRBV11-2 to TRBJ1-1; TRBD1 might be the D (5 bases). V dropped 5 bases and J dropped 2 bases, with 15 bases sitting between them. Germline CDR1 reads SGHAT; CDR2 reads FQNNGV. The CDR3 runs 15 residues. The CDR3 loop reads CASSLVTGANTEAFF. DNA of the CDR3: TGTGCCAGCAGCCTCGTAACCGGGGCCAACACTGAAGCTTTCTTT.

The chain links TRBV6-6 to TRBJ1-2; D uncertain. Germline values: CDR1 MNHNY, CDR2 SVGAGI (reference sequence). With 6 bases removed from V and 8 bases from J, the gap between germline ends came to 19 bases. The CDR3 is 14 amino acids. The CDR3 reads CASSHARGSEGYTF. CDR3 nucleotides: TGTGCCAGCAGCCACGCGCGAGGTTCGGAGGGCTACACCTTC.

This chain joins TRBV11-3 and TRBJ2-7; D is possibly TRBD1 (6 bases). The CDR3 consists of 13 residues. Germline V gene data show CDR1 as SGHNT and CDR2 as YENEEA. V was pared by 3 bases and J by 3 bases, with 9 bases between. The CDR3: CASSFLQGYEQYF. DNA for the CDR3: TGTGCCAGCAGCTTTCTACAGGGCTACGAGCAGTACTTC.

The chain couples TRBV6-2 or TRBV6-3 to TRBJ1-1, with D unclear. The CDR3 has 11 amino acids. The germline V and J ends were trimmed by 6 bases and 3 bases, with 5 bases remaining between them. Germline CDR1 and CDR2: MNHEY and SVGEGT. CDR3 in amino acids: CASSRYTEAFF. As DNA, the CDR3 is TGTGCCAGCAGCCGATACACTGAAGCTTTCTTT.

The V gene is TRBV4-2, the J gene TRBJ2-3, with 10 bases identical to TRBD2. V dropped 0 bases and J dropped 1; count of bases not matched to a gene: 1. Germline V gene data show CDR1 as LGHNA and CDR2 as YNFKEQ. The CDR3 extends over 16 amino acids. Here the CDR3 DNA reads TGTGCCAGCAGCCAAGATCTAGCGGGAGGCACAGATACGCAGTATTTT. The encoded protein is CASSQDLAGGTDTQYF.

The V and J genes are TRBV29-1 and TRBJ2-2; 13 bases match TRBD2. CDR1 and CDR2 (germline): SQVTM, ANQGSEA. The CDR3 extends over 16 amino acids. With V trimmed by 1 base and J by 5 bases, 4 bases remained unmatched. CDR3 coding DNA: TGCAGCGTTGAAGGGACTAGCGGGAGCGGAACCGGGGAGCTGTTTTTT. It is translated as CSVEGTSGSGTGELFF.

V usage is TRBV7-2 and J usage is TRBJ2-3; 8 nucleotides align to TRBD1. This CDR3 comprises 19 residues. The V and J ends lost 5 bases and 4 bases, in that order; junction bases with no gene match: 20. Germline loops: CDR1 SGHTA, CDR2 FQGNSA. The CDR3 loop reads CASSPMLSTGGKSPDTQYF. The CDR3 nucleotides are TGTGCCAGCAGCCCTATGCTCTCCACAGGGGGAAAAAGCCCAGATACGCAGTATTTT.

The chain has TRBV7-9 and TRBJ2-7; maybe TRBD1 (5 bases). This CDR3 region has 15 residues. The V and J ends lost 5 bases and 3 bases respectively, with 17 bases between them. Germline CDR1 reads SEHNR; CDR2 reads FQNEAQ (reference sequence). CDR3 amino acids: CASSPTDNNRYEQYF. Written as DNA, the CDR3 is TGTGCCAGCAGCCCGACGGACAATAATCGCTACGAGCAGTACTTC.

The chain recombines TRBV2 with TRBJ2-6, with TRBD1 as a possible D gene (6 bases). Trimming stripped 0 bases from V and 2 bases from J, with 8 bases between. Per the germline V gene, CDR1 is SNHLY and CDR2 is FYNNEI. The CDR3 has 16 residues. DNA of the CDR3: TGTGCCAGCAGTGAAGCTGCAGGGGCTGGGGCCAACGTCCTGACTTTC. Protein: CASSEAAGAGANVLTF.

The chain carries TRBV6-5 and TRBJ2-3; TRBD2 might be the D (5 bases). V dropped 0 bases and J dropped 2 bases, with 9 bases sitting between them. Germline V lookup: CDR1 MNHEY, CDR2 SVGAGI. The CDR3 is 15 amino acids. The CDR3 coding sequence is TGTGCCAGCAGTTACTCGTCAGCGGACACAGATACGCAGTATTTT. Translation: CASSYSSADTDTQYF.

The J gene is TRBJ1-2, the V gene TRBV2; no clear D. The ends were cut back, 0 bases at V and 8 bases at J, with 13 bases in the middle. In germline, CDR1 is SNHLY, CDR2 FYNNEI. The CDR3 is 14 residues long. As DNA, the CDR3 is TGTGCCAGCAGTGAAGCTGGAGGGCCTTCCGGCTACACCTTC. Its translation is CASSEAGGPSGYTF.

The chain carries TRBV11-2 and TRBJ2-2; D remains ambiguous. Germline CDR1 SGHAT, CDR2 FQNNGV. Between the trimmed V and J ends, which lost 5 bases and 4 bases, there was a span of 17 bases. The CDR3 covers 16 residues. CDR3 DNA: TGTGCCAGCAGCCTCTGGACCAGAGTTGGCACCGGGGAGCTGTTTTTT. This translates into CASSLWTRVGTGELFF.

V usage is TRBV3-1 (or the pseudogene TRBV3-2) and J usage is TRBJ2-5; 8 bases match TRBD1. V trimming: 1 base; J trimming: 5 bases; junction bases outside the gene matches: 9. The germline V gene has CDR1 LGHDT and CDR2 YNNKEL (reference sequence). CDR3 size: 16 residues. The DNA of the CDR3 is TGTGCCAGCAGCCAAGGAGGACAGGGTGTTTTGGAGACCCAGTACTTC. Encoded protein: CASSQGGQGVLETQYF.

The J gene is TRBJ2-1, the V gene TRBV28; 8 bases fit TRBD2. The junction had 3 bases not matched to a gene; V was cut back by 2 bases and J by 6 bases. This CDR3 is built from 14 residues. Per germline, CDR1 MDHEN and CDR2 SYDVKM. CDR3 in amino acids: CASSLSGGFNEQFF. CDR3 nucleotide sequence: TGTGCCAGCAGTTTAAGCGGGGGCTTCAATGAGCAGTTCTTC.